The T cell receptor beta chain under discussion was sequenced for a study of molecular identifiers for immune sequencing clone quantification. This clonotype was detected a few times. The DNA is omitted, as the CDR3 cannot be located on it reliably, and the CDR3 follows TCRdb's listing. Previously described methods and listed TCR primers were employed for the bulk TCR libraries. TCRdb fed the PCR reads into MiXCR, producing one record per CDR3 protein. The top ten hold roughly 0.9% of the sample, which has under 650,000 distinct CDR3 sequences, nearly 20% seen once. With 10%, 30% or 50% of RNA, about 20,000 to 1,000,000 naive CD8 T cells were sequenced. Ends included, the CDR3 has 17 residues.

The sample consisted of naive CD8+ T cells from blood, with Jurkat cell RNA spiked in. The sample's subset: FACS-sorted CD8+CD4-CCR7+CD45RA+ naive T cells. This chain uses TRBV7-5 with TRBJ2-7; the table's D gene call, TRBD1, was not cross checked with the DNA. TRBV7-5 counts as a pseudogene. This sequence was found in a human donor in good health. Some libraries in this study had Jurkat cell RNA spiked in. CDR3 loop: CISVPEDPGTIDHEQYF.